The clone carrying this TCR beta chain has just one count. Its antigen remains unknown. TCRdb re-derived calls from the reads in MiXCR, one entry per CDR3 protein. This repertoire shows about 360,000 distinct CDR3 sequences, about 35% found once; its top ten account for 13%. The data were obtained in a study of T cell repertoires in cytomegalovirus infection. Germline CDR1 DFQATT, CDR2 SNEGSKA (reference sequence). The V and J ends lost 0 bases and 4 bases respectively, with 12 bases between them. CDR3 length: 14 residues. This TCR was sampled from a human donor in good health (CMV status not recorded). Some clones in this sample may be carry-over from other donors' samples. Sequences were derived from cultured PBMCs, sampled from culture after CMV antigen stimulation. This chain uses TRBV20-1 with TRBJ1-1; D not certain. In nucleotides, the CDR3 is TGCAGTGCTAGAGATCTAAGGGCTGCCACTGAAGCTTTCTTT. Translating gives CSARDLRAATEAFF.